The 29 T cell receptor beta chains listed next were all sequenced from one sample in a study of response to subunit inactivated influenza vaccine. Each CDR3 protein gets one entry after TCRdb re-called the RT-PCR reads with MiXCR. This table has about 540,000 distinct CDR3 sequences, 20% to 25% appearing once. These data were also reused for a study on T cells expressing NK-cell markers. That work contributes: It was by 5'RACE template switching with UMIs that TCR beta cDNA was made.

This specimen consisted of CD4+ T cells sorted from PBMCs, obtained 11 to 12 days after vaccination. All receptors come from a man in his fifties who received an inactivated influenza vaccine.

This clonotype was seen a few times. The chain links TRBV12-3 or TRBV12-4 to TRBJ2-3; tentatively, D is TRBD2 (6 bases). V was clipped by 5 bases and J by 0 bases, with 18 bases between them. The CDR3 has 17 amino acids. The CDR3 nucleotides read TGTGCCAGCAGTCGCACTCGGGGGATTACTAGCACAGATACGCAGTATTTT. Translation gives CASSRTRGITSTDTQYF.

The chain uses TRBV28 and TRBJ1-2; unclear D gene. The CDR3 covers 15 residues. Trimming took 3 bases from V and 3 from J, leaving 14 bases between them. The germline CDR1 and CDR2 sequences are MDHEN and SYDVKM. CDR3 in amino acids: CASSFPQRADYGYTF. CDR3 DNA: TGTGCCAGCAGTTTCCCCCAGAGGGCTGACTATGGCTACACCTTC.

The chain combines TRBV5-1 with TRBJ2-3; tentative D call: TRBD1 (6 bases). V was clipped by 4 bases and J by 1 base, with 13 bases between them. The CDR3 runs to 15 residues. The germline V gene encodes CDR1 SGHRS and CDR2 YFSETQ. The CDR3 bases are TGCGCCAGCAGCGTCACTTGGGGGCGCACAGATACGCAGTATTTT. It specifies CASSVTWGRTDTQYF.

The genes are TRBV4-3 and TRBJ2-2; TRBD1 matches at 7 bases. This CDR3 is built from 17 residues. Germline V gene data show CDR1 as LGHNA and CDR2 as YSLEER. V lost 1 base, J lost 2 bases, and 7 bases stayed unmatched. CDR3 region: CASSQVRDSKNTGELFF. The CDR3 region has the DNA TGCGCCAGCAGCCAAGTGAGGGACAGCAAAAACACCGGGGAGCTGTTTTTT.

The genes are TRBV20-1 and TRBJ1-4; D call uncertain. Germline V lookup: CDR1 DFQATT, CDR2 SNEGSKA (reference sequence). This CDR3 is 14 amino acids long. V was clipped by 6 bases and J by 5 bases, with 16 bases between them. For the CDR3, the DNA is TGCAGTGCCCTCAGAGGCTTGGAGAATGAAAAACTGTTTTTT. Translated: CSALRGLENEKLFF.

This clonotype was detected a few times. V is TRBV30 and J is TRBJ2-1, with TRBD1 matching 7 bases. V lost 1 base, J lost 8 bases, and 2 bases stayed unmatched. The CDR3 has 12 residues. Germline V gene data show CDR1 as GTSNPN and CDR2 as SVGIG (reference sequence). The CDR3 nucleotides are TGTGCCTGGAGTGCAACAGGGGATGAGCAGTTCTTC. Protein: CAWSATGDEQFF. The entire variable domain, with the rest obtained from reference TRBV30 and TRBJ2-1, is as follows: SQTIHQWPATLVQPVGSPLSLECTVEGTSNPNLYWYRQAAGRGLQLLFYSVGIGQISSEVPQNLSASRPQDRQFILSSKKLLLSDSGFYLCAWSATGDEQFFGPGTRLTVL.

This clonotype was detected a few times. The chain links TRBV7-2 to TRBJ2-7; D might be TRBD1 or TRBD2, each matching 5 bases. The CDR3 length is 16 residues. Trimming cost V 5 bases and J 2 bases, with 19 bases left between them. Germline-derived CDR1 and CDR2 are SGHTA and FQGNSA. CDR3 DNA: TGTGCCAGCAGCGGGGACGGGATTGTCCGCACCTACGAGCAGTACTTC. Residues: CASSGDGIVRTYEQYF. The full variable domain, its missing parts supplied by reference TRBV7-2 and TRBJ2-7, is GAGVSQSPSNKVTEKGKDVELRCDPISGHTALYWYRQSLGQGLEFLIYFQGNSAPDKSGLPSDRFSAERTGGSVSTLTIQRTQQEDSAVYLCASSGDGIVRTYEQYFGPGTRLTVT.

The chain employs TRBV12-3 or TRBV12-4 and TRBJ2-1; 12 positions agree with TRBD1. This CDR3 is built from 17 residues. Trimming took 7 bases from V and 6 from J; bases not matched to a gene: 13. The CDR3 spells CASNLAPGQGALNEQFF. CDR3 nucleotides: TGTGCCAGCAATTTGGCTCCGGGACAGGGGGCTCTCAATGAGCAGTTCTTC.

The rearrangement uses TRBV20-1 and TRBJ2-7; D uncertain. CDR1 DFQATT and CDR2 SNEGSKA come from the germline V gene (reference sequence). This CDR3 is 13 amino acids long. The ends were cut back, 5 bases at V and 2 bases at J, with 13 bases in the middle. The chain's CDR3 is CSAPSHSTYEQYF. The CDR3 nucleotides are TGCAGTGCTCCCTCCCATTCAACCTACGAGCAGTACTTC.

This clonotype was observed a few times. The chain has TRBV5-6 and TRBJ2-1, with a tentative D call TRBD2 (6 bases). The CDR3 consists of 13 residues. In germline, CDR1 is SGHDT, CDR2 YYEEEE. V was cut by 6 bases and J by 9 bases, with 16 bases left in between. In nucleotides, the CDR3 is TGTGCCAGCAAGCCAGGGATTAGCGGTGAGCAGTTCTTC. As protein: CASKPGISGEQFF.

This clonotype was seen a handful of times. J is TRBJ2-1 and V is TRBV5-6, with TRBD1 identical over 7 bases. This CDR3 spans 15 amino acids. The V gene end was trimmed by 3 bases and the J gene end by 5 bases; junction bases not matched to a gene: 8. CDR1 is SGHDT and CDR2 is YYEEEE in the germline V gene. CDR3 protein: CASSYPDRLHNEQFF. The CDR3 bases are TGTGCCAGCAGCTACCCGGACAGGTTGCACAATGAGCAGTTCTTC.

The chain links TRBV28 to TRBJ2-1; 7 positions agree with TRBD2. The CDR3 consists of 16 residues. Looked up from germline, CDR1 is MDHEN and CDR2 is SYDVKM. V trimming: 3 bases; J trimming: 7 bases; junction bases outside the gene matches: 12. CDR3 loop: CASSFDPAGIGNEQFF. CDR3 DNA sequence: TGTGCCAGCAGTTTTGACCCAGCGGGGATAGGGAATGAGCAGTTCTTC.

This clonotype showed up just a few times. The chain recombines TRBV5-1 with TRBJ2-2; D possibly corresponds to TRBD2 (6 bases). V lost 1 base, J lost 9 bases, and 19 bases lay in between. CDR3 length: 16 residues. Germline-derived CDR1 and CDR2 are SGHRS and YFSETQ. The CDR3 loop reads CASSLQGLSVFRELFF. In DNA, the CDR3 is TGCGCCAGCAGCTTGCAGGGACTCTCCGTTTTCCGGGAGCTGTTTTTT.

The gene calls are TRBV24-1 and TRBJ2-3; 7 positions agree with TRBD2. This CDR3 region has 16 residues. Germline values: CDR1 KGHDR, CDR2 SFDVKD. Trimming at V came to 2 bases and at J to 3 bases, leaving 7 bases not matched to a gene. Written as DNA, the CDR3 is TGTGCCACCAGTGATTATCCGAGCGGGAATACAGATACGCAGTATTTT. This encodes CATSDYPSGNTDTQYF.

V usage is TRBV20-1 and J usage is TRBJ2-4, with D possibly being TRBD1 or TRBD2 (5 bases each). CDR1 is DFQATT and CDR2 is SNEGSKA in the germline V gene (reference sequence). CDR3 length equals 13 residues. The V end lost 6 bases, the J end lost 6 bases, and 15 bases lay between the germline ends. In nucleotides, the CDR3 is TGCAGTGCGATAGACAGTGGGAGAAACATTCAGTACTTC. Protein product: CSAIDSGRNIQYF.

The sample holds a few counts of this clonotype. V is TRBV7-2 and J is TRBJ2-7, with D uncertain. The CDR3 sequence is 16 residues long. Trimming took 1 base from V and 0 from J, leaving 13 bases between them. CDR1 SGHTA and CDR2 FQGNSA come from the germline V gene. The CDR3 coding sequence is TGTGCCAGCAGCTTAGAACTCGGGTGGGACTCCTACGAGCAGTACTTC. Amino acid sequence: CASSLELGWDSYEQYF.

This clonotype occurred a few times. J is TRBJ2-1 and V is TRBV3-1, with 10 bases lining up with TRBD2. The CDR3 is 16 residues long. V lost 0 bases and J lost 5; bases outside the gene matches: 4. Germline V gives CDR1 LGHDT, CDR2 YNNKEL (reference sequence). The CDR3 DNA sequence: TGTGCCAGCAGCCAAGAATTCCTAGCGGGAGACAATGAGCAGTTCTTC. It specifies CASSQEFLAGDNEQFF.

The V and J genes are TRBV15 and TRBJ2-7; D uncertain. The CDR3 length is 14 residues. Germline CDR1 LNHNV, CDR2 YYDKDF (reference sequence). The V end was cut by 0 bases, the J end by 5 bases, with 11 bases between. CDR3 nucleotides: TGTGCCACCAGCAGAGATCCTGGGAATGACGAGCAGTACTTC. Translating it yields CATSRDPGNDEQYF. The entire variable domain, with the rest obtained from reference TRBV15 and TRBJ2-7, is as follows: DAMVIQNPRYQVTQFGKPVTLSCSQTLNHNVMYWYQQKSSQAPKLLFHYYDKDFNNEADTPDNFQSRRPNTSFCFLDIRSPGLGDTAMYLCATSRDPGNDEQYFGPGTRLTVT.

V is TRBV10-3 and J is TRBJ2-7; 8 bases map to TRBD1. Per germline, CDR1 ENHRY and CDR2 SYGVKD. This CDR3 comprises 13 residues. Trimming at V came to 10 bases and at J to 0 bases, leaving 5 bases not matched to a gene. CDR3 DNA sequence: TGTGCCACCGGGGACAGGAGCTCCTACGAGCAGTACTTC. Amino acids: CATGDRSSYEQYF.

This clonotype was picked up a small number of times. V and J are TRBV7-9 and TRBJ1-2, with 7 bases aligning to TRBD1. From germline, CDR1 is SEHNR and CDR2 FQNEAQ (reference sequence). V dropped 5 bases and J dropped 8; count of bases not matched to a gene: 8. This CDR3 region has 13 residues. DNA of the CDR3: TGTGCCAGCAGCGTGGACAGGCTTAGAGGCTACACCTTC. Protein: CASSVDRLRGYTF.

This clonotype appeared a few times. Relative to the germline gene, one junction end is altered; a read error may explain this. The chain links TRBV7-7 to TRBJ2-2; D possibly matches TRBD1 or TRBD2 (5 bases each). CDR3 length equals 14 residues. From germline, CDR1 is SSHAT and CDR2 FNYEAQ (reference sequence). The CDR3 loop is CASSPAGRAGELFF. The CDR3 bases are TGTGCTAGCAGCCCGGCAGGGAGAGCCGGGGAGCTGTTTTTT.

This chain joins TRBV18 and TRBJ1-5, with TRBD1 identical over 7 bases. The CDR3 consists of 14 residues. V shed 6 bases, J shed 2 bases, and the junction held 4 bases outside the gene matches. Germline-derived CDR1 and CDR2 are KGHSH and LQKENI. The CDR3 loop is CASSTGSGNQPQHF. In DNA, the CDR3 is TGTGCCAGCTCGACAGGGTCGGGCAATCAGCCCCAGCATTTT.

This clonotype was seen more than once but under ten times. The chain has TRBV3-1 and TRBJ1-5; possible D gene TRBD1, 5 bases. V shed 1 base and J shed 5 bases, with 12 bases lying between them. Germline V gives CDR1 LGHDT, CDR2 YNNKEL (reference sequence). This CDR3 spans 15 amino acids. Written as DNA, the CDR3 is TGTGCCAGCAGCCAAGGCTTCTTGGGGGATCAGCCCCAGCATTTT. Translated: CASSQGFLGDQPQHF. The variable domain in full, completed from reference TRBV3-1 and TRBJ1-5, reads DTAVSQTPKYLVTQMGNDKSIKCEQNLGHDTMYWYKQDSKKFLKIMFSYNNKELIINETVPNRFSPKSPDKAHLNLHINSLELGDSAVYFCASSQGFLGDQPQHFGDGTRLSIL.

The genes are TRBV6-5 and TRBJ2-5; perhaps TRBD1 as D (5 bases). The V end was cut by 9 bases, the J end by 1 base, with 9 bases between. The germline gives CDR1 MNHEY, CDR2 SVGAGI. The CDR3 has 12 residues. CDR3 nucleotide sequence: TGTGCCAGTGCGCAGGGCCAAGAGACCCAGTACTTC. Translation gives CASAQGQETQYF.

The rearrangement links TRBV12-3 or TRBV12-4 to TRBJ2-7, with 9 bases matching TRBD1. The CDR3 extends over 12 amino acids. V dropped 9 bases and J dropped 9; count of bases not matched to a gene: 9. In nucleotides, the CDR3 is TGTGCCAGTAAGACAGGGGGGTCTAGGCAGTACTTC. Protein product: CASKTGGSRQYF.

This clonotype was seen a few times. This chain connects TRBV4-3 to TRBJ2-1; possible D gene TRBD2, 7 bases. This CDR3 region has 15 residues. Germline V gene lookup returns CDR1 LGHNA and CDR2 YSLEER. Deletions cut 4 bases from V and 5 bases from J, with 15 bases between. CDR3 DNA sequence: TGCGCCAGCAGCCCAGCAAGGGGGGGGGACAATGAGCAGTTCTTC. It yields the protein CASSPARGGDNEQFF.

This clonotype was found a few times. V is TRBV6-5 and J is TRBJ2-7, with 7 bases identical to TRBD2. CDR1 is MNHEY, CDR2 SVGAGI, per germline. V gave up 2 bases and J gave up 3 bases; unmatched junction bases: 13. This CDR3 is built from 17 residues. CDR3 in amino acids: CASSYLDSSGRLYEQYF. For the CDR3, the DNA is TGTGCCAGCAGTTACCTAGATTCTAGCGGAAGACTCTACGAGCAGTACTTC.

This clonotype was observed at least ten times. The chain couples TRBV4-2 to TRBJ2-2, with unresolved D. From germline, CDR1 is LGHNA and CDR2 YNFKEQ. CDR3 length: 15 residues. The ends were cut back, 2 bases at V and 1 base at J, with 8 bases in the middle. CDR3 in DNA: TGTGCCAGCAGCCAAATCTACCAGAACACCGGGGAGCTGTTTTTT. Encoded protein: CASSQIYQNTGELFF.

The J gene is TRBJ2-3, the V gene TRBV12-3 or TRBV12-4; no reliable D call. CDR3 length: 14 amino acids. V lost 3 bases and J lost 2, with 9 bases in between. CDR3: CASSFVATTDTQYF. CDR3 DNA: TGTGCCAGCAGTTTTGTAGCTACCACAGATACGCAGTATTTT.